This paragraph covers one T cell receptor (beta chain) sequence. This sample was taken from a study of long-term antiretroviral therapy in people with HIV. Donors each had at least one pre-ART PBMC sample and at least two post-ART ones. Treatment locations for all participants with HIV were in the United States. Researchers report immunoSEQ v3.0 was run at survey level. Measured with immunoSEQ multiplex PCR; TCRdb has only the in-frame clones, and not every one. The data contain about 28,000 clones, about 88% of them singletons. V was shortened by 2 bases and J by 3 bases, with 8 bases between the two germline ends. The CDR3 consists of 14 residues. Germline V gene lookup returns CDR1 SGHTA and CDR2 FQGNSA.

The chain is built from TRBV7-2 and TRBJ1-3; D gene unclear. The TCR originated in a man aged 50 or older with HIV. The specimen was unsorted PBMCs, collected 2 years after starting antiretroviral therapy. The CDR3 DNA reads as TGTGCCAGCAGCTTAAACCGGATTGGAAACACCATATATTTT. This translates into CASSLNRIGNTIYF.